These 16 T cell receptor beta chains were sequenced from one sample in a study of blood T cell repertoires in COVID-19. The assay was immunoSEQ multiplex PCR, and TCRdb's table has in-frame clones only and misses some. The profile shows 7,500 to 9,500 clones, about 86% of them singletons. The sample was peripheral blood. The receptor source for this set is a man aged 55 to 70 with acute or convalescent COVID-19.

The rearrangement uses TRBV18 and TRBJ2-7; a possible D gene is TRBD1 (5 bases). Trimming stripped 1 base from V and 6 bases from J, with 10 bases between. The CDR3 extends over 13 amino acids. Looked up from germline, CDR1 is KGHSH and CDR2 is LQKENI. The CDR3 is CASSPLQDSEQYV. DNA of the CDR3: TGTGCCAGCTCACCACTTCAAGACAGCGAGCAGTACGTC.

The chain recombines TRBV7-9 with TRBJ1-4; 10 nucleotides line up with TRBD1. The CDR3 runs to 15 residues. Germline CDR1 is SEHNR and CDR2 is FQNEAQ (reference sequence). V lost 5 bases to trimming and J lost 7 bases; unmatched junction nucleotides: 7. CDR3 residues: CASSPGTGVVEKLFF. The CDR3 region has the DNA TGTGCCAGCAGCCCCGGGACAGGGGTTGTTGAAAAACTGTTTTTT. Supplemented by reference TRBV7-9 and TRBJ1-4, the full variable domain reads DTGVSQNPRHKITKRGQNVTFRCDPISEHNRLYWYRQTLGQGPEFLTYFQNEAQLEKSRLLSDRFSAERPKGSFSTLEIQRTEQGDSAMYLCASSPGTGVVEKLFFGSGTQLSVL.

This clone occurred once. This sequence joins TRBV10-3 and TRBJ2-3; 7 bases are a match to TRBD1. The CDR3 has 16 amino acids. Per the germline V gene, CDR1 is ENHRY and CDR2 is SYGVKD. Germline trimming cut 2 bases from V and 3 bases from J; bases unmatched to any gene: 8. For the CDR3, the DNA is TGTGCCATCAGTGAGGTCGGAAGGGGGCGGACAGATACGCAGTATTTT. This gives the protein CAISEVGRGRTDTQYF.

V gene TRBV5-6 combines with J gene TRBJ2-3; D not resolved. Germline-derived CDR1 and CDR2 are SGHDT and YYEEEE. This CDR3 region has 14 residues. V lost 0 bases, J lost 2 bases, and 7 bases lay in between. The CDR3 nucleotides read TGTGCCAGCAGCTTGGGGTACTCCACAGATACGCAGTATTTT. Amino acids: CASSLGYSTDTQYF. Full variable domain (outside the CDR3, taken from reference TRBV5-6 and TRBJ2-3): DAGVTQSPTHLIKTRGQQVTLRCSPKSGHDTVSWYQQALGQGPQFIFQYYEEEERQRGNFPDRFSGHQFPNYSSELNVNALLLGDSALYLCASSLGYSTDTQYFGPGTRLTVL.

The chain has TRBV6-4 and TRBJ2-3; possibly TRBD1 for D (6 bases). The V and J ends lost 4 bases and 1 base respectively, with 12 bases between them. CDR1 MRHNA and CDR2 SNTAGT come from the germline V gene. CDR3 length equals 15 residues. In DNA form, the CDR3 reads TGTGCCAGCAGTGCCAGGGGTGGGCGCACAGATACGCAGTATTTT. Amino acid sequence: CASSARGGRTDTQYF.

The chain employs TRBV5-1 and TRBJ2-3; TRBD2 matches 11 bases. CDR3 length equals 18 residues. CDR1 and CDR2 from the germline V gene are SGHRS and YFSETQ. V gave up 0 bases and J gave up 0 bases; unmatched junction bases: 6. CDR3 residues: CASSLVSSGGSSTDTQYF. DNA for the CDR3: TGCGCCAGCAGCTTGGTTTCTAGCGGGGGGTCTAGCACAGATACGCAGTATTTT.

This chain links TRBV27 with TRBJ2-2, with a possible D match to TRBD1 (6 bases). Germline V gene sequence: CDR1 MNHEY, CDR2 SMNVEV (reference sequence). The CDR3 has 18 residues. V lost 1 base to trimming and J lost 8 bases, with 23 bases between them. Here the CDR3 reads CASSLFGHRDLPSGELFF. The CDR3 bases are TGTGCCAGCAGTTTATTCGGCCACAGGGATCTGCCATCGGGGGAGCTGTTTTTT.

The chain employs TRBV7-2 and TRBJ2-1; D unclear. Trimming pared 3 bases from V and 2 bases from J, leaving 11 bases between. CDR1 is SGHTA and CDR2 is FQGNSA in the germline V gene. CDR3 length: 15 residues. The CDR3 region is CASSLSQRTYNEQFF. The CDR3 DNA reads TGTGCCAGCAGCTTGAGTCAGCGAACCTACAATGAGCAGTTCTTC.

The rearrangement links TRBV4-3 to TRBJ2-1, with 7 bases identical to TRBD2. Per germline, CDR1 LGHNA and CDR2 YSLEER. The V gene end was trimmed by 1 base and the J gene end by 6 bases; junction bases not matched to a gene: 6. The CDR3 has 15 amino acids. CDR3 DNA: TGCGCCAGCAGCCAAGGGGCTGGGACTATCAATGAGCAGTTCTTC. Protein: CASSQGAGTINEQFF.

The J gene is TRBJ1-2, the V gene TRBV10-1; D is ambiguous. Germline lookup yields CDR1 WNHNN and CDR2 SYGVQD (reference sequence). Trimming removed 3 bases from V and 4 bases from J, with 6 bases in between. This CDR3 region has 12 residues. CDR3 sequence reads: CASSDRGYGYTF. For the CDR3, the DNA is TGCGCCAGCAGTGACCGCGGCTATGGCTACACCTTC.

The table lists this clone with a few counts. This sequence joins TRBV19 and TRBJ2-7; D might be TRBD2 (6 bases). This CDR3 is built from 14 residues. CDR1 is LNHDA, CDR2 SQIVND, per germline (reference sequence). The V gene lost 6 bases and the J gene lost 4 bases, with 16 bases spanning the gap. The CDR3 reads CASSPDQRVYEQYF. As DNA, the CDR3 is TGTGCCAGTAGCCCGGACCAGCGGGTATACGAGCAGTACTTC.

V gene TRBV18 combines with J gene TRBJ2-7, with 7 positions matching TRBD1. The CDR3 has 14 residues. Germline values: CDR1 KGHSH, CDR2 LQKENI. After removal of 6 bases from V and 2 bases from J, the junction contained 7 bases not matched to a gene. CDR3 DNA sequence: TGTGCCAGCTCCCCCGGGACAGCGGCCTACGAGCAGTACTTC. As protein: CASSPGTAAYEQYF.

CDR3: CASSLWTGQETQYF. Written as DNA, the CDR3 is TGTGCCAGCAGCCTTTGGACAGGACAAGAGACCCAGTACTTC. This chain uses TRBV2 with TRBJ2-5, with 7 bases fitting TRBD1. Germline values: CDR1 SNHLY, CDR2 FYNNEI. The CDR3 runs 14 residues. V trimming: 6 bases; J trimming: 2 bases; junction bases outside the gene matches: 6.

The rearrangement joins TRBV5-1 to TRBJ2-1, with D maybe TRBD2 (6 bases). The germline V and J ends were trimmed by 0 bases and 10 bases, with 17 bases remaining between them. CDR3 length: 15 residues. CDR1 is SGHRS, CDR2 YFSETQ, per germline. Here the CDR3 reads CASSLGLVGSTEQFF. The CDR3 nucleotides are TGCGCCAGCAGCTTGGGACTAGTCGGCTCGACCGAGCAGTTCTTC.

This chain links TRBV6-5 with TRBJ1-1; no clear D. V was clipped by 6 bases and J by 5 bases, with 10 bases between them. The CDR3 is 12 residues long. CDR1 is MNHEY and CDR2 is SVGAGI in the germline V gene. DNA of the CDR3: TGTGCCAGCAGCCAGGTTTGGACTGAAGCTTTCTTT. Translated, it gives CASSQVWTEAFF.

This chain links TRBV7-2 with TRBJ2-5; 8 positions match TRBD1. Germline CDR1 and CDR2: SGHTA and FQGNSA. The CDR3 has 15 amino acids. V lost 4 bases and J lost 2; bases outside the gene matches: 6. Here the CDR3 reads CASSYGQGRQETQYF. In DNA form, the CDR3 reads TGTGCCAGCAGCTACGGACAGGGTAGACAAGAGACCCAGTACTTC.